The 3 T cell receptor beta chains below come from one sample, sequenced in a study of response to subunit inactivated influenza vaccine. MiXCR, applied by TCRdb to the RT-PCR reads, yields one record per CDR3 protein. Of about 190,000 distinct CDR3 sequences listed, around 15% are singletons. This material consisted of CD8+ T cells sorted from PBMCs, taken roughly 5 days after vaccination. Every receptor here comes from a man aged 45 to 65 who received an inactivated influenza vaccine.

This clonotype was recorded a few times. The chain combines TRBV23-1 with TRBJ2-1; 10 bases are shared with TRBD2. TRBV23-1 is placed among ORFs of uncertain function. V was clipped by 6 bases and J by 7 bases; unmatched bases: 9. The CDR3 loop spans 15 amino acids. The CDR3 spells CASSPSSGRVNEQFF. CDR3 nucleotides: TGCGCCAGCAGCCCCTCTAGCGGGAGAGTTAATGAGCAGTTCTTC.

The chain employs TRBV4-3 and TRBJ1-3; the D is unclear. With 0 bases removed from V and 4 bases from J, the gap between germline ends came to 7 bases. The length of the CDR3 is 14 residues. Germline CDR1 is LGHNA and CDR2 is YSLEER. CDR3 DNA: TGCGCCAGCAGCCAAGATCGATGGGGAAACACCATATATTTT. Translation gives CASSQDRWGNTIYF.

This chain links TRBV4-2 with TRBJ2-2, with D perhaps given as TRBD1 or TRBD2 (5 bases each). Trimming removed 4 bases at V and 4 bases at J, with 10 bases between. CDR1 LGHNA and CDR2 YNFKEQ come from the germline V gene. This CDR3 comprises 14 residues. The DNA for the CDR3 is TGTGCCAGCAGCCGTGAGGGGAGCACCGGGGAGCTGTTTTTT. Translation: CASSREGSTGELFF.